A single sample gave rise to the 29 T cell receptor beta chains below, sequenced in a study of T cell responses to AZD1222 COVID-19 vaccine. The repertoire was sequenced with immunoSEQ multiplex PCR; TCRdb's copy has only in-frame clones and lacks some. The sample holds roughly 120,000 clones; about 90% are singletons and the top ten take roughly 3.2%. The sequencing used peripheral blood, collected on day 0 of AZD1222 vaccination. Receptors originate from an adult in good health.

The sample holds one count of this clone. CDR3 in amino acids: CASSLTNEAFF. The DNA for the CDR3 is TGTGCCAGCAGCCTAACGAATGAAGCTTTCTTT. The chain joins TRBV6-5 to TRBJ1-1; no firm D call. V was trimmed by 6 bases and J by 7 bases, leaving 9 bases between them. The V gene's germline CDR1 is MNHEY and CDR2 SVGAGI. The CDR3 is 11 amino acids.

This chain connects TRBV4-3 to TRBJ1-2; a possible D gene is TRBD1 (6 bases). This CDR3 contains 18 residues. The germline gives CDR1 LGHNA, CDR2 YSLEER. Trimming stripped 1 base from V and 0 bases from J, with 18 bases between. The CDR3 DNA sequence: TGCGCCAGCAGCCAAGGCCGCCGCGGACAGAACGCTAACTATGGCTACACCTTC. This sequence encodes CASSQGRRGQNANYGYTF.

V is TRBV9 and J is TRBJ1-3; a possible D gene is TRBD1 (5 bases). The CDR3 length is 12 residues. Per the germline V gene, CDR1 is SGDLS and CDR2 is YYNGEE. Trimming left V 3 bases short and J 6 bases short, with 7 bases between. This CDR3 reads CASSAGLNTIYF. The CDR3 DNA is TGTGCCAGCAGCGCGGGGCTAAACACCATATATTTT.

The CDR3 bases are TGTGCCAGCAGCTTGGTGGGGGGGACCCAGTACTTC. Translating gives CASSLVGGTQYF. This chain connects TRBV5-8 to TRBJ2-5; D possibly corresponds to TRBD2 (6 bases). Trimming removed 0 bases at V and 7 bases at J, with 7 bases between. Germline lookup yields CDR1 SGHTS and CDR2 YDEGEE. The CDR3 extends over 12 amino acids.

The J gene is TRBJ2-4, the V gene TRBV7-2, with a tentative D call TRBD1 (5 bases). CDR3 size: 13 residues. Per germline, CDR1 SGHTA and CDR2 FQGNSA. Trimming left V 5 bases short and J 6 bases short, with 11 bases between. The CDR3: CASSPRVGNIQYF. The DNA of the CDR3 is TGTGCCAGCAGCCCCAGGGTTGGAAACATTCAGTACTTC.

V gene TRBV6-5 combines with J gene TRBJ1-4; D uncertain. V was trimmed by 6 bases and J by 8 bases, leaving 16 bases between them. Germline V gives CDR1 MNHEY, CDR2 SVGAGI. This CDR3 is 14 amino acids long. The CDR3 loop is CASRPGGVGEKLFF. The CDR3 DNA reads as TGTGCCAGCAGGCCCGGCGGGGTTGGCGAAAAACTGTTTTTT.

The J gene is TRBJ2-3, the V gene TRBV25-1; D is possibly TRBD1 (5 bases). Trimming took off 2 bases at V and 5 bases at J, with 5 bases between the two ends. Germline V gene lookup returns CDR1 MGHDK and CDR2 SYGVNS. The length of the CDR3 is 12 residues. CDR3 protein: CASSERGDTQYF. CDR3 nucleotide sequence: TGTGCCAGCAGTGAAAGGGGAGATACGCAGTATTTT.

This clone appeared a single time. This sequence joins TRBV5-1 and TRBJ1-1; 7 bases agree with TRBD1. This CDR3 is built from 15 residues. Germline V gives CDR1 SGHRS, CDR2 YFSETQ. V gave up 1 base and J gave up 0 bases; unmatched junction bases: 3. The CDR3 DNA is TGCGCCAGCAGCTTGTCGACAGGGATGAACACTGAAGCTTTCTTT. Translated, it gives CASSLSTGMNTEAFF.

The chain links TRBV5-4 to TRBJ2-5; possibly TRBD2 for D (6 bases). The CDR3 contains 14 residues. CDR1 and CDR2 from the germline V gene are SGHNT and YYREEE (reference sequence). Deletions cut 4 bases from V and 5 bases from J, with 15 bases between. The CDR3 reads CASSTGLSRETQYF. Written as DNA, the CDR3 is TGTGCCAGCAGCACGGGACTTTCGCGGGAGACCCAGTACTTC.

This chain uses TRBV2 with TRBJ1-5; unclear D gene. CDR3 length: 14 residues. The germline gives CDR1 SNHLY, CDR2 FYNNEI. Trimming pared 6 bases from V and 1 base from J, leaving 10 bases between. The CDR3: CASRRPGSNQPQHF. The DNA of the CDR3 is TGTGCCAGCAGGAGACCGGGCAGCAATCAGCCCCAGCATTTT.

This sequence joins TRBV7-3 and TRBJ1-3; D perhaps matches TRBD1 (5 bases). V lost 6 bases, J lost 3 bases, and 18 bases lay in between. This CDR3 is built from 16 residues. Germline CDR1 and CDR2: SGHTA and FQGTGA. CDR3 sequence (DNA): TGTGCCAGCAGTCGGCAGGCCGGGGGGATTGGAAACACCATATATTTT. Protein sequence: CASSRQAGGIGNTIYF.

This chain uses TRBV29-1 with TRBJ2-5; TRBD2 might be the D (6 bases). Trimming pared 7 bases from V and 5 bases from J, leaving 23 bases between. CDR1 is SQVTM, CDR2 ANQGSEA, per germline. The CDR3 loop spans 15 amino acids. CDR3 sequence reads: CSAEGRTGPGETQYF. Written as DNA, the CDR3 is TGCAGCGCCGAGGGGAGGACCGGACCTGGGGAGACCCAGTACTTC.

CDR3 DNA: TGCGCCAGCAGCTTGACTAGCGGGGGGGATGGAGATACGCAGTATTTT. Amino acid sequence: CASSLTSGGDGDTQYF. The V call is TRBV5-1, the J call TRBJ2-3; TRBD2 matches at 13 bases. The germline gives CDR1 SGHRS, CDR2 YFSETQ. The CDR3 is 16 residues long. Germline trimming cut 1 base from V and 5 bases from J; bases unmatched to any gene: 4.

CDR3 nucleotides: TGCGCCAGCAGCCAAGATATGCGCCTCGGGGTGGATCAGCCCCAGCATTTT. Encoded protein: CASSQDMRLGVDQPQHF. The chain combines TRBV4-3 with TRBJ1-5; no clear D gene. The V and J ends lost 0 bases and 5 bases respectively, with 17 bases between them. This CDR3 contains 17 residues. Germline values: CDR1 LGHNA, CDR2 YSLEER.

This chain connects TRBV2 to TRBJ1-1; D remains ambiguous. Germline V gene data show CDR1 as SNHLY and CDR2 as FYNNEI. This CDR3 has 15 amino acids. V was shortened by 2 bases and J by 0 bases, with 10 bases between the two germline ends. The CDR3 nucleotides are TGTGCCAGCAGTGAAAGGCGGTCCATGAACACTGAAGCTTTCTTT. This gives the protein CASSERRSMNTEAFF.

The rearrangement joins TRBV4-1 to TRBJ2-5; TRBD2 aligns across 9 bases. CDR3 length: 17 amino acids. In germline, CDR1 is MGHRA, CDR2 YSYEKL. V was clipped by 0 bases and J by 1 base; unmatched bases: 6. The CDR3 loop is CASSQDQGSGSQETQYF. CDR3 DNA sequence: TGCGCCAGCAGCCAAGATCAGGGTAGCGGGAGCCAAGAGACCCAGTACTTC.

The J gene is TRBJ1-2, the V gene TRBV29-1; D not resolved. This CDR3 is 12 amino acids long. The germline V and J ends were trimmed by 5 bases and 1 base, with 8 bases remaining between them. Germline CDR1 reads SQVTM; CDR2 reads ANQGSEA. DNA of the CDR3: TGCAGCGTTAGCATGGGTAACTATGGCTACACCTTC. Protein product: CSVSMGNYGYTF.

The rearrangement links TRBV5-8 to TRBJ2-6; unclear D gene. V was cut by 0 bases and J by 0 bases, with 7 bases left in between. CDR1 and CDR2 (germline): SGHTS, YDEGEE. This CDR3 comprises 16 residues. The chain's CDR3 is CASSLGQPSGANVLTF. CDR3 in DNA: TGTGCCAGCAGCTTGGGGCAACCCTCTGGGGCCAACGTCCTGACTTTC.

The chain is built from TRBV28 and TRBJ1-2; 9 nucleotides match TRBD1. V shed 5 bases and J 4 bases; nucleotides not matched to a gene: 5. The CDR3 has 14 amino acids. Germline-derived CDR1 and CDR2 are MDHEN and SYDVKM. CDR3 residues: CASSRDRVAYGYTF. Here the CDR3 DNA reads TGTGCCAGCAGTCGGGACAGGGTGGCCTATGGCTACACCTTC.

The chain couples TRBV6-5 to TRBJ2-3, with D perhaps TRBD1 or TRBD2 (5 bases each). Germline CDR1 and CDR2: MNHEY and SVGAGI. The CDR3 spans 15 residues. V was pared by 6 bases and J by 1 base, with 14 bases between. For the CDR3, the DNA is TGTGCCAGCAGCCCCCAGGGAGCTGGCACAGATACGCAGTATTTT. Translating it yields CASSPQGAGTDTQYF.

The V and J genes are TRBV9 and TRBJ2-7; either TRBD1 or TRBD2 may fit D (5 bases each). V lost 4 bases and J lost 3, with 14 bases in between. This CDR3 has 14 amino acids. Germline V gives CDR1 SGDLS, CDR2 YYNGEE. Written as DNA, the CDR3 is TGTGCCAGCAGCCCTCCCGGGGCCCACTACGAGCAGTACTTC. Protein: CASSPPGAHYEQYF. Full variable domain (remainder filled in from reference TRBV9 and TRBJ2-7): DSGVTQTPKHLITATGQRVTLRCSPRSGDLSVYWYQQSLDQGLQFLIQYYNGEERAKGNILERFSAQQFPDLHSELNLSSLELGDSALYFCASSPPGAHYEQYFGPGTRLTVT.

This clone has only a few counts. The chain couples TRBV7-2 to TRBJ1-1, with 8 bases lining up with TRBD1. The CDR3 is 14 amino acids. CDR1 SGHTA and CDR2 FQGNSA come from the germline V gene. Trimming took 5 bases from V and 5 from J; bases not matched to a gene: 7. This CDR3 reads CASSASGGGTEAFF. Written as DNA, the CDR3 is TGTGCCAGCAGCGCATCAGGGGGCGGGACTGAAGCTTTCTTT. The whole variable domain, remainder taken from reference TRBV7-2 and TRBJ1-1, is GAGVSQSPSNKVTEKGKDVELRCDPISGHTALYWYRQSLGQGLEFLIYFQGNSAPDKSGLPSDRFSAERTGGSVSTLTIQRTQQEDSAVYLCASSASGGGTEAFFGQGTRLTVV.

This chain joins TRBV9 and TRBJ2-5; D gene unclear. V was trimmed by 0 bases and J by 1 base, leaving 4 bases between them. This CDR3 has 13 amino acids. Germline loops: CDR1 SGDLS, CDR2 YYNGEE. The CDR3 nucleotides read TGTGCCAGCAGCGTAGGGGTCCAAGAGACCCAGTACTTC. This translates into CASSVGVQETQYF.

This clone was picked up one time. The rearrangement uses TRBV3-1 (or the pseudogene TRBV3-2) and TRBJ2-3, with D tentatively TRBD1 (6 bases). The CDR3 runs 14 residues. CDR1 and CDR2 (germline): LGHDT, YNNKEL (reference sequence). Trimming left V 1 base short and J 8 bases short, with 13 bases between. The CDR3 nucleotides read TGTGCCAGCAGCCAAGCCCAGACACAGGGTACGCAGTATTTT. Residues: CASSQAQTQGTQYF.

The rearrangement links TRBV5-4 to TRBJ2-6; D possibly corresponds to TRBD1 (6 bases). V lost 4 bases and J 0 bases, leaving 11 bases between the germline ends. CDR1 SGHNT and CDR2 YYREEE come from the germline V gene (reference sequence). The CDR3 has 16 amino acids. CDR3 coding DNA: TGTGCCAGCAGCCTGGACAGCTACTCTGGGGCCAACGTCCTGACTTTC. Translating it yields CASSLDSYSGANVLTF.

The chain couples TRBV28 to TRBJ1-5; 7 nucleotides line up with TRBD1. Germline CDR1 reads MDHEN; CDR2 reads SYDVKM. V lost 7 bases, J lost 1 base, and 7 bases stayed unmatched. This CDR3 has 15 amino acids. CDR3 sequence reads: CASTSAGGSNQPQHF. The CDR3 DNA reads TGTGCCAGCACGTCCGCAGGGGGGAGCAATCAGCCCCAGCATTTT.

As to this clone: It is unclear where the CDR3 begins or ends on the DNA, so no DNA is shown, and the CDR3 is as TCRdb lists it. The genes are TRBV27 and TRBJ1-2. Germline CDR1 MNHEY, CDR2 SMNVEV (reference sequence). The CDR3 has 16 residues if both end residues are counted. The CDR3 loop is CASSSSLSQTNYGYTF.

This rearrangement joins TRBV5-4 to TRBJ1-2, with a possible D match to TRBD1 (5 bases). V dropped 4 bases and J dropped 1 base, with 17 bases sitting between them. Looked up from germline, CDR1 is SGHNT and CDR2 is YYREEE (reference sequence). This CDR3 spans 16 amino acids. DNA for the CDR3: TGTGCCAGCAGCCTACCAAATCCGGACATTAACTATGGCTACACCTTC. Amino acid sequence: CASSLPNPDINYGYTF.

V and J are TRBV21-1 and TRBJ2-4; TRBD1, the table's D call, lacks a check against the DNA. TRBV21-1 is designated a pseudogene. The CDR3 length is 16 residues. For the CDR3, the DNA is TGTGCCAGCAGCAAAGGTGACAGTACGAACGAAAACATTCAGTACTTC. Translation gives CASSKGDSTNENIQYF.